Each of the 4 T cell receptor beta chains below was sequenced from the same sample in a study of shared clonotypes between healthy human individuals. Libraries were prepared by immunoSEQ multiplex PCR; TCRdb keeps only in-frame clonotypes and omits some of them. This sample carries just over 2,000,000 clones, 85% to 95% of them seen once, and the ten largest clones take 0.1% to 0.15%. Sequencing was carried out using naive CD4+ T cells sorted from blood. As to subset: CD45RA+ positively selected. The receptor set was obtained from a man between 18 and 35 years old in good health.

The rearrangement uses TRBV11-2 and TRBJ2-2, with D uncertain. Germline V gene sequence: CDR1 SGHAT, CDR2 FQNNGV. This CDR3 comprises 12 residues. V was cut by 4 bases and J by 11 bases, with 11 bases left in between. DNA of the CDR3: TGTGCCAGCAGCTACTCCTATTTAGAGCTGTTTTTT. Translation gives CASSYSYLELFF. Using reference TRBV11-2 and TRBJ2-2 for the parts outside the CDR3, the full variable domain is EAGVAQSPRYKIIEKRQSVAFWCNPISGHATLYWYQQILGQGPKLLIQFQNNGVVDDSQLPKDRFSAERLKGVDSTLKIQPAKLEDSAVYLCASSYSYLELFFGEGSRLTVL.

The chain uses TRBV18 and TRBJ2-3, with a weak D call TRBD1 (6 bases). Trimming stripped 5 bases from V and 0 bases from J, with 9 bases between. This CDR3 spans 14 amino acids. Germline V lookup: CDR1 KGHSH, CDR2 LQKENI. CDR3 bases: TGTGCCAGCTCAGGACAGCCGAGCACAGATACGCAGTATTTT. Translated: CASSGQPSTDTQYF.

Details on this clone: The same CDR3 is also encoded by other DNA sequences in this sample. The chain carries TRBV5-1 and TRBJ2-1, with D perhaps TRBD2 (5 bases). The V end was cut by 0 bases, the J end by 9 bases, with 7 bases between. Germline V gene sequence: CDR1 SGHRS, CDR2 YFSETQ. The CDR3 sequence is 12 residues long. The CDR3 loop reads CASSLVAGEQFF. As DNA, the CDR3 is TGCGCCAGCAGCTTGGTGGCGGGTGAGCAGTTCTTC.

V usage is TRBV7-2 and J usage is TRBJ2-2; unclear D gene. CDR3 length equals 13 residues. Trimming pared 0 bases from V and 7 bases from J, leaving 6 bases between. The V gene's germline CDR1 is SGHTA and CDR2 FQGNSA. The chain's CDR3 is CASSLAPGGELFF. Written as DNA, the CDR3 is TGTGCCAGCAGCTTAGCGCCAGGCGGGGAGCTGTTTTTT.